There are many counts of the clone carrying this TCR beta chain. Its cognate antigen is unknown. V was clipped by 8 bases and J by 9 bases, with 7 bases between them. The CDR3 runs to 10 residues. Source material for naive CD8 libraries was about 17,000 to 1,100,000 sorted cells, with 10%, 30% or 50% RNA. The data were obtained in a study of molecular identifiers for immune sequencing clone quantification. Study conclusions and caveats: Under 1% of molecules in naive cells, but over 98% of effector molecules, belonged to clones above 20 RNA copies.

TCRdb analysed the PCR reads with MiXCR anew, one entry per CDR3 protein. The sample comprises 100,000 or so distinct CDR3 sequences, roughly 38% of which are singletons, and 4% to 5% rests with the top ten. The gene calls are TRBV12-3 or TRBV12-4 and TRBJ2-2, with D unresolved. The origin of this receptor is a human donor in good health. Some libraries in this study had Jurkat cell RNA spiked in. The sample consisted of naive CD8+ T cells from blood, with Jurkat cell RNA spiked in. Indicated subset: FACS-sorted CD8+CD4-CCR7+CD45RA+ naive T cells. The CDR3 DNA follows: TGTGCCAGCCTCTCCCGGGAGCTGTTTTTT. This gives the protein CASLSRELFF.